This TCR beta chain was documented in a study of T cell responses to AZD1222 COVID-19 vaccine. Whole-study results and caveats: Among those given AZD1222, only six were seropositive at baseline. All repertoire sampling was performed exclusively after the peak T cell response. The donor cohort was predominantly white British with a female majority, and clonal diversity may have been underestimated. The CD4 TCRs associated with vaccination extended across spike and predominated at 160-218 and 743-854.

CDR1 and CDR2 (germline): SGHVS, FQNEAQ. CDR3 length: 15 amino acids. With 5 bases clipped from V and 15 bases from J, the junction kept 10 bases outside the gene matches. Measured with immunoSEQ multiplex PCR; TCRdb has only the in-frame clones, and not every one. This sample has about 130,000 clones, with roughly 91% found just once. With respect to this clone: Its target is unknown.

This chain connects TRBV7-8 to TRBJ2-4; 16 nucleotides match TRBD2. Material: peripheral blood, obtained 28 days after the second AZD1222 dose. This receptor was identified in an adult who received the AZD1222 COVID-19 vaccine. The CDR3 region is CASSQTGTSGRATYF. The CDR3, as DNA: TGTGCCAGCAGCCAAACCGGGACTAGCGGGAGGGCCACGTACTTC.